These 21 T cell receptor beta chains were all obtained from the same sample, sequenced in a study of blood T cell repertoires in COVID-19. Here immunoSEQ multiplex PCR was the method, and the copy in TCRdb shows in-frame clones only, minus some. Here the sample spans approximately 340,000 clones, 80% to 95% being singletons. Sequenced sample: PBMCs or T cells enriched from blood (not recorded which). Receptor source: a woman between 40 and 50 years old who had been exposed to COVID-19.

The chain carries TRBV3-1 (or the pseudogene TRBV3-2) and TRBJ2-3, with 9 bases lining up with TRBD2. Germline values: CDR1 LGHDT, CDR2 YNNKEL (reference sequence). V shed 4 bases, J shed 7 bases, and the junction held 9 bases outside the gene matches. There are 15 residues in the CDR3. CDR3 sequence reads: CASSPRSGGTYTQYF. As DNA, the CDR3 is TGTGCCAGCAGCCCGAGGAGCGGGGGGACCTATACGCAGTATTTT.

V gene TRBV2 combines with J gene TRBJ1-4, with 7 bases fitting TRBD1. After removal of 5 bases from V and 4 bases from J, the junction contained 10 bases not matched to a gene. The germline V gene encodes CDR1 SNHLY and CDR2 FYNNEI. CDR3 length: 16 residues. The CDR3 protein is CASSIRQGSGNEKLFF. In DNA, the CDR3 is TGTGCCAGCAGTATTAGACAGGGCAGTGGTAATGAAAAACTGTTTTTT.

The chain couples TRBV24-1 to TRBJ2-2, with 7 nucleotides matching TRBD2. CDR1 and CDR2 from the germline V gene are KGHDR and SFDVKD. CDR3 length: 16 residues. V lost 3 bases, J lost 1 base, and 4 bases stayed unmatched. The CDR3 here is CATSDPGGKNTGELFF. The DNA of the CDR3 is TGTGCCACCAGTGATCCCGGGGGGAAGAACACCGGGGAGCTGTTTTTT.

The chain links TRBV19 to TRBJ2-1, with a weak D call TRBD1 (5 bases). V shed 2 bases and J shed 6 bases, with 8 bases lying between them. This CDR3 is built from 13 residues. Germline CDR1 is LNHDA and CDR2 is SQIVND (reference sequence). The CDR3 sequence is CASSISRVNEQFF. For the CDR3, the DNA is TGTGCCAGTAGTATAAGCAGGGTCAATGAGCAGTTCTTC.

J is TRBJ2-7 and V is TRBV6-5; 8 bases map to TRBD1. This CDR3 region has 13 residues. Trimming at V came to 6 bases and at J to 3 bases, leaving 4 bases not matched to a gene. The germline V gene encodes CDR1 MNHEY and CDR2 SVGAGI. The CDR3 is CASSPGTGYEQYF. CDR3 nucleotide sequence: TGTGCCAGCAGCCCCGGGACAGGCTACGAGCAGTACTTC.

The J gene is TRBJ1-2, the V gene TRBV5-5, with 7 nucleotides matching TRBD1. The CDR3 is made up of 15 amino acids. Per the germline V gene, CDR1 is SGHKS and CDR2 is YYEKEE (reference sequence). V shed 1 base and J 7 bases; nucleotides not matched to a gene: 10. CDR3 sequence (DNA): TGTGCCAGCAGCTTGACAAAGAACAGGGGAAGTGGCTACACCTTC. Translating it yields CASSLTKNRGSGYTF.

This chain connects TRBV2 to TRBJ1-2; D not certain. The CDR3 totals 12 residues. Germline V gene lookup returns CDR1 SNHLY and CDR2 FYNNEI. V lost 6 bases, J lost 4 bases, and 9 bases lay in between. CDR3 in DNA: TGTGCCAGCAGACTCGACTCCTATGGCTACACCTTC. It is translated as CASRLDSYGYTF.

The chain recombines TRBV9 with TRBJ1-5; D perhaps matches TRBD1 (6 bases). This CDR3 is 14 amino acids long. CDR1 and CDR2 (germline): SGDLS, YYNGEE. Trimming removed 3 bases from V and 0 bases from J, with 7 bases in between. CDR3: CASSARGSNQPQHF. The CDR3, as DNA: TGTGCCAGCAGCGCCAGGGGTAGCAATCAGCCCCAGCATTTT.

J is TRBJ1-1 and V is TRBV7-3, with 8 bases that match TRBD1. Germline V gives CDR1 SGHTA, CDR2 FQGTGA. J lost 5 bases, V lost 5 bases, and 10 bases had no gene match. The CDR3 consists of 15 residues. Written as DNA, the CDR3 is TGTGCCAGCAGCCAGGACAGGGTGCGATTAACTGAAGCTTTCTTT. Translating gives CASSQDRVRLTEAFF.

The J gene is TRBJ2-7, the V gene TRBV2; 8 bases fit TRBD1. The CDR3 contains 14 residues. V lost 6 bases to trimming and J lost 6 bases; unmatched junction nucleotides: 10. Germline CDR1 is SNHLY and CDR2 is FYNNEI. The CDR3 coding sequence is TGTGCCAGCAGACTTGGACAGGGAAGGGTCGAGCAGTACTTC. It encodes CASRLGQGRVEQYF.

The genes are TRBV6-1 and TRBJ1-2; D remains ambiguous. Germline V gene data show CDR1 as MNHNS and CDR2 as SASEGT. V was cut by 6 bases and J by 5 bases, with 7 bases left in between. The CDR3 is made up of 11 amino acids. The DNA for the CDR3 is TGTGCCAGCAGGAGGGAGTATGGCTACACCTTC. Translation gives CASRREYGYTF.

The chain has TRBV14 and TRBJ1-1; a possible D gene is TRBD1 (6 bases). CDR3 size: 14 residues. The V gene's germline CDR1 is SGHDN and CDR2 FVKESK. Trimming removed 4 bases at V and 0 bases at J, with 9 bases between. The DNA of the CDR3 is TGTGCCAGCAGCCCCTGGACAGTGAACACTGAAGCTTTCTTT. It is translated as CASSPWTVNTEAFF. Based on the CDR3 plus reference TRBV14 and TRBJ1-1, the full variable domain is EAGVTQFPSHSVIEKGQTVTLRCDPISGHDNLYWYRRVMGKEIKFLLHFVKESKQDESGMPNNRFLAERTGGTYSTLKVQPAELEDSGVYFCASSPWTVNTEAFFGQGTRLTVV.

This clone was seen once. This sequence joins TRBV15 and TRBJ1-5, with TRBD1 matching over 10 bases. Germline V lookup: CDR1 LNHNV, CDR2 YYDKDF (reference sequence). Trimming at V came to 4 bases and at J to 7 bases, leaving 7 bases not matched to a gene. This CDR3 has 15 residues. The CDR3 DNA reads as TGTGCCACCAGCATTGGGACAGGGGAAAGCCAGCCCCAGCATTTT. Its protein is CATSIGTGESQPQHF.

The V gene is TRBV7-9, the J gene TRBJ2-5; D ambiguous. Trimming removed 4 bases from V and 5 bases from J, with 5 bases in between. Germline CDR1 is SEHNR and CDR2 is FQNEAQ (reference sequence). CDR3 size: 11 residues. CDR3: CASSSTETQYF. For the CDR3, the DNA is TGTGCCAGCAGCTCTACCGAGACCCAGTACTTC.

The genes are TRBV3-1 (or the pseudogene TRBV3-2) and TRBJ1-2; D gene ambiguous. Between the trimmed V and J ends, which lost 4 bases and 0 bases, there was a span of 12 bases. This CDR3 has 15 amino acids. Looked up from germline, CDR1 is LGHDT and CDR2 is YNNKEL (reference sequence). The CDR3 nucleotides are TGTGCCAGCAGCCCTGCCGCGGCTTCTAACTATGGCTACACCTTC. Its translation: CASSPAAASNYGYTF.

The chain employs TRBV29-1 and TRBJ2-7; 9 bases fit TRBD1. Germline CDR1 SQVTM, CDR2 ANQGSEA. Germline trimming cut 1 base from V and 6 bases from J; bases unmatched to any gene: 10. The CDR3 is 15 amino acids. In DNA, the CDR3 is TGCAGCGTTGAAGCGGAACACAGGGGGCGCCTCGAGCAGTACTTC. It is translated as CSVEAEHRGRLEQYF.

This clone was counted between two and nine times. The chain carries TRBV12-3 or TRBV12-4 and TRBJ1-1; tentatively, D is TRBD1 (5 bases). CDR3 length equals 12 residues. V lost 3 bases, J lost 10 bases, and 12 bases lay in between. The CDR3 nucleotides read TGTGCCAGCAGTTTGGGGGGTAGGGTAGCTTTCTTT. Translation: CASSLGGRVAFF.

The CDR3 loop is CSASSTSGGPYEQYF. CDR3 in DNA: TGCAGTGCTAGTTCCACTAGCGGGGGACCCTACGAGCAGTACTTC. The chain couples TRBV20-1 to TRBJ2-7, with 11 bases lining up with TRBD2. This CDR3 contains 15 residues. Germline V gives CDR1 DFQATT, CDR2 SNEGSKA (reference sequence). Trimming took 3 bases from V and 2 from J; bases not matched to a gene: 6.

V and J are TRBV5-1 and TRBJ1-2; a possible D gene is TRBD1 (5 bases). CDR1 and CDR2 (germline): SGHRS, YFSETQ. Trimming took off 2 bases at V and 8 bases at J, with 13 bases between the two ends. The CDR3 is 13 residues long. CDR3 sequence reads: CASSFQGMQGYTF. DNA for the CDR3: TGCGCCAGCAGCTTCCAGGGTATGCAGGGCTACACCTTC.

Here the CDR3 reads CASSFFRTNDYEQYF. The CDR3, as DNA: TGTGCCAGCAGTTTTTTTCGGACAAATGACTACGAGCAGTACTTC. The V and J genes are TRBV27 and TRBJ2-7, with a tentative D call TRBD1 (5 bases). This CDR3 has 15 amino acids. Germline V CDR1 and CDR2: MNHEY, SMNVEV (reference sequence). Trimming left V 3 bases short and J 3 bases short, with 15 bases between.

The chain combines TRBV30 with TRBJ2-3; D is undetermined. V was trimmed by 0 bases and J by 2 bases, leaving 9 bases between them. Germline V lookup: CDR1 GTSNPN, CDR2 SVGIG (reference sequence). This CDR3 comprises 14 residues. Written as DNA, the CDR3 is TGTGCCTGGAGTGTACGGAGAACCACAGATACGCAGTATTTT. Translated, it gives CAWSVRRTTDTQYF. The full variable domain, completed using reference TRBV30 and TRBJ2-3, is SQTIHQWPATLVQPVGSPLSLECTVEGTSNPNLYWYRQAAGRGLQLLFYSVGIGQISSEVPQNLSASRPQDRQFILSSKKLLLSDSGFYLCAWSVRRTTDTQYFGPGTRLTVL.